Below, 28 T cell receptor beta chains from the same sample are listed, as sequenced in a study of OX40 agonist ivuxolimab in advanced cancers. The data were produced by immunoSEQ multiplex PCR, yet TCRdb's version contains in-frame clones alone and is incomplete. The table records 80,000 to 100,000 clones, 94% of them present only once. The specimen was CD4+ or CD8+ T cells sorted from blood, collected in a trial of the OX40 agonist ivuxolimab. These TCRs come from an adult with an advanced solid tumor such as melanoma, head and neck, liver or kidney cancer.

This clone was seen once. The V and J genes are TRBV9 and TRBJ2-1, with 8 nucleotides matching TRBD1. Germline CDR1 is SGDLS and CDR2 is YYNGEE. The CDR3 sequence is 14 residues long. V shed 3 bases, J shed 5 bases, and the junction held 4 bases outside the gene matches. This CDR3 is CASSGRDRHNEQFF. The CDR3 DNA reads as TGTGCCAGCAGCGGCCGGGACAGGCACAATGAGCAGTTCTTC.

The rearrangement links TRBV19 to TRBJ2-1; 10 bases line up with TRBD2. The CDR3 covers 15 residues. With 1 base clipped from V and 7 bases from J, the junction kept 4 bases outside the gene matches. Germline V lookup: CDR1 LNHDA, CDR2 SQIVND (reference sequence). DNA for the CDR3: TGTGCCAGTAGTATAGCAGCGGGGGGGCGGAATGAGCAGTTCTTC. This gives the protein CASSIAAGGRNEQFF.

CDR3 loop: CASSWELGQETQYF. For the CDR3, the DNA is TGTGCCAGCAGCTGGGAACTAGGGCAAGAGACCCAGTACTTC. J is TRBJ2-5 and V is TRBV5-4, with D possibly being TRBD2 (5 bases). The CDR3 is made up of 14 amino acids. The germline V and J ends were trimmed by 3 bases and 2 bases, with 11 bases remaining between them. Germline assignment: CDR1 SGHNT and CDR2 YYREEE (reference sequence).

V usage is TRBV6-1 and J usage is TRBJ2-7; D gene uncertain. This CDR3 has 12 residues. CDR1 is MNHNS, CDR2 SASEGT, per germline. Between the trimmed V and J ends, which lost 7 bases and 0 bases, there was a span of 7 bases. For the CDR3, the DNA is TGTGCCAGCAACGGCCGCTCCTACGAGCAGTACTTC. It encodes CASNGRSYEQYF.

The chain links TRBV27 to TRBJ2-1, with 8 bases that match TRBD2. Germline CDR1 MNHEY, CDR2 SMNVEV (reference sequence). CDR3 length: 16 amino acids. V shed 0 bases and J 1 base; nucleotides not matched to a gene: 2. CDR3 DNA sequence: TGTGCCAGCAGTTTATCCAGCGGGAGTTCCTACAATGAGCAGTTCTTC. Protein product: CASSLSSGSSYNEQFF.

This sequence joins TRBV27 and TRBJ1-5; 8 positions match TRBD1. This CDR3 contains 14 residues. Germline V lookup: CDR1 MNHEY, CDR2 SMNVEV (reference sequence). V shed 2 bases and J 7 bases; nucleotides not matched to a gene: 4. The CDR3 coding sequence is TGTGCCAGCAGTTTAGACAGGGGAAGACAGCCCCAGCATTTT. Amino acid sequence: CASSLDRGRQPQHF.

V gene TRBV28 combines with J gene TRBJ2-5; 7 nucleotides agree with TRBD2. J lost 0 bases, V lost 3 bases, and 16 bases had no gene match. Looked up from germline, CDR1 is MDHEN and CDR2 is SYDVKM. CDR3 length equals 19 residues. In nucleotides, the CDR3 is TGTGCCAGCAGTTTGTCCGGGACTAAACGAGGAGGGTACCAAGAGACCCAGTACTTC. This encodes CASSLSGTKRGGYQETQYF.

V gene TRBV14 combines with J gene TRBJ2-1, with D possibly matching TRBD2 (6 bases). The ends were cut back, 4 bases at V and 2 bases at J, with 9 bases in the middle. The CDR3 has 14 amino acids. In germline, CDR1 is SGHDN, CDR2 FVKESK. The CDR3 spells CASSLTGAYNEQFF. The CDR3 coding sequence is TGTGCCAGCAGCCTAACGGGGGCCTACAATGAGCAGTTCTTC.

J is TRBJ2-7 and V is TRBV11-2; D possibly corresponds to TRBD1 (6 bases). Germline CDR1 SGHAT, CDR2 FQNNGV. The germline V and J ends were trimmed by 4 bases and 5 bases, with 12 bases remaining between them. The CDR3 length is 13 residues. CDR3 sequence: CASSWGTGNEQYF. CDR3 in DNA: TGTGCCAGCAGCTGGGGCACAGGGAACGAGCAGTACTTC. The variable domain in full, with the rest retrieved from reference TRBV11-2 and TRBJ2-7, is EAGVAQSPRYKIIEKRQSVAFWCNPISGHATLYWYQQILGQGPKLLIQFQNNGVVDDSQLPKDRFSAERLKGVDSTLKIQPAKLEDSAVYLCASSWGTGNEQYFGPGTRLTVT.

The chain is built from TRBV14 and TRBJ2-7; no clear D. Between the trimmed V and J ends, which lost 3 bases and 5 bases, there was a span of 5 bases. The CDR3 covers 11 residues. The germline V gene has CDR1 SGHDN and CDR2 FVKESK. The CDR3 is CASSQGHEQYF. CDR3 in DNA: TGTGCCAGCAGCCAGGGTCACGAGCAGTACTTC. Filled out from reference TRBV14 and TRBJ2-7, the complete variable domain reads EAGVTQFPSHSVIEKGQTVTLRCDPISGHDNLYWYRRVMGKEIKFLLHFVKESKQDESGMPNNRFLAERTGGTYSTLKVQPAELEDSGVYFCASSQGHEQYFGPGTRLTVT.

The V and J genes are TRBV2 and TRBJ1-1; the D gene is possibly TRBD1 (6 bases). The V gene's germline CDR1 is SNHLY and CDR2 FYNNEI. There are 17 residues in the CDR3. The V end was cut by 7 bases, the J end by 1 base, with 22 bases between. For the CDR3, the DNA is TGTGCCAGCAACTTGTGGGACAAAGTAATAAGGAACACTGAAGCTTTCTTT. This encodes CASNLWDKVIRNTEAFF.

The V and J genes are TRBV19 and TRBJ2-7; D not resolved. The CDR3 is 13 amino acids. V was pared by 5 bases and J by 0 bases, with 8 bases between. Germline V gives CDR1 LNHDA, CDR2 SQIVND (reference sequence). The CDR3 DNA is TGTGCCAGTAGTTGGACGGTCTCCTACGAGCAGTACTTC. As protein: CASSWTVSYEQYF.

The rearrangement uses TRBV6-4 and TRBJ2-3, with 12 positions matching TRBD2. V trimming: 5 bases; J trimming: 6 bases; junction bases outside the gene matches: 9. CDR3 length: 16 residues. Germline CDR1 is MRHNA and CDR2 is SNTAGT. In DNA form, the CDR3 reads TGTGCCAGCAGTCCCCTAGCGGGGGGGCCGAAGGATACGCAGTATTTT. As protein: CASSPLAGGPKDTQYF.

This rearrangement joins TRBV25-1 to TRBJ2-3; no clear D gene. The CDR3 is 14 residues long. The germline gives CDR1 MGHDK, CDR2 SYGVNS. With 4 bases removed from V and 0 bases from J, the gap between germline ends came to 8 bases. The CDR3 is CASSALSSTDTQYF. The CDR3 DNA sequence: TGTGCCAGCAGTGCACTCTCGAGCACAGATACGCAGTATTTT.

This chain joins TRBV7-2 and TRBJ2-3; no clear D. The CDR3 extends over 15 amino acids. Germline V gene sequence: CDR1 SGHTA, CDR2 FQGNSA. Deletions cut 1 base from V and 0 bases from J, with 8 bases between. The CDR3 bases are TGTGCCAGCAGCTTAGGGACCCTTAGCACAGATACGCAGTATTTT. Amino acids: CASSLGTLSTDTQYF. Looking up the rest from reference TRBV7-2 and TRBJ2-3 gives the full variable domain: GAGVSQSPSNKVTEKGKDVELRCDPISGHTALYWYRQSLGQGLEFLIYFQGNSAPDKSGLPSDRFSAERTGGSVSTLTIQRTQQEDSAVYLCASSLGTLSTDTQYFGPGTRLTVL.

This clone was picked up one time. The chain combines TRBV28 with TRBJ1-2; 8 bases line up with TRBD1. The CDR3 totals 16 residues. Looked up from germline, CDR1 is MDHEN and CDR2 is SYDVKM. V dropped 5 bases and J dropped 1; count of bases not matched to a gene: 9. CDR3 region: CASSPMRQGLNYGYTF. CDR3 sequence (DNA): TGTGCCAGCAGTCCAATGCGACAGGGGCTTAACTATGGCTACACCTTC.

The V call is TRBV27, the J call TRBJ1-2; D not certain. CDR1 is MNHEY and CDR2 is SMNVEV in the germline V gene (reference sequence). The CDR3 is 13 residues long. Trimming stripped 6 bases from V and 3 bases from J, with 11 bases between. The CDR3 DNA sequence: TGTGCCAGCAGGGATGGCGGAGACTATGGCTACACCTTC. Protein sequence: CASRDGGDYGYTF.

The rearrangement joins TRBV6-5 to TRBJ2-5; 8 nucleotides agree with TRBD2. V lost 7 bases and J lost 5; bases outside the gene matches: 6. Germline V gene lookup returns CDR1 MNHEY and CDR2 SVGAGI. CDR3 length equals 13 residues. The CDR3 loop is CASNPGGQETQYF. CDR3 nucleotide sequence: TGTGCCAGCAACCCGGGGGGGCAGGAGACCCAGTACTTC.

The sample holds a few counts of this clone. The rearrangement joins TRBV6-1 to TRBJ1-6; no definite D call. Germline V gene sequence: CDR1 MNHNS, CDR2 SASEGT. CDR3 size: 15 residues. V gave up 2 bases and J gave up 9 bases, with 14 bases separating them. The chain's CDR3 is CASSEWMDGSSPLHF. The DNA of the CDR3 is TGTGCCAGCAGTGAATGGATGGATGGGAGTTCACCCCTCCACTTT.

The chain recombines TRBV15 with TRBJ1-2; D is ambiguous. Germline lookup yields CDR1 LNHNV and CDR2 YYDKDF (reference sequence). There are 14 residues in the CDR3. V lost 6 bases, J lost 3 bases, and 14 bases lay in between. The CDR3 region has the DNA TGTGCCACCAGTCCCAGGCAAGGAGACTATGGCTACACCTTC. Protein: CATSPRQGDYGYTF.

The rearrangement joins TRBV5-1 to TRBJ2-7, with D maybe TRBD1 (5 bases). Looked up from germline, CDR1 is SGHRS and CDR2 is YFSETQ. The CDR3 consists of 12 residues. The germline V and J ends were trimmed by 3 bases and 2 bases, with 6 bases remaining between them. This CDR3 reads CASSSDTYEQYF. The DNA of the CDR3 is TGCGCCAGCAGCTCGGACACCTACGAGCAGTACTTC. Drawing the rest from reference TRBV5-1 and TRBJ2-7, the complete variable domain is KAGVTQTPRYLIKTRGQQVTLSCSPISGHRSVSWYQQTPGQGLQFLFEYFSETQRNKGNFPGRFSGRQFSNSRSEMNVSTLELGDSALYLCASSSDTYEQYFGPGTRLTVT.

The V and J genes are TRBV27 and TRBJ2-3; 15 bases line up with TRBD2. The CDR3 totals 17 residues. Germline CDR1 is MNHEY and CDR2 is SMNVEV (reference sequence). The V segment lost 5 bases and the J segment 3 bases; nucleotides outside the gene matches: 6. CDR3 protein: CASSGGTSGRFTDTQYF. The CDR3 DNA sequence: TGTGCCAGCAGTGGCGGGACTAGCGGGAGGTTTACAGATACGCAGTATTTT.

This chain joins TRBV2 and TRBJ2-5; D remains unclear. The CDR3 length is 9 residues. CDR1 SNHLY and CDR2 FYNNEI come from the germline V gene. V lost 3 bases, J lost 7 bases, and 0 bases lay in between. This CDR3 reads CASSETQYF. Here the CDR3 DNA reads TGTGCCAGCAGTGAGACCCAGTACTTC.

The rearrangement links TRBV9 to TRBJ1-4; 7 bases are a match to TRBD1. Unmatched junction bases numbered 6, after V lost 0 bases and J lost 1 base. Germline assignment: CDR1 SGDLS and CDR2 YYNGEE. The CDR3 spans 17 residues. The CDR3 DNA reads TGTGCCAGCAGCGTAGGTAGGGGGCGAGAAACTAATGAAAAACTGTTTTTT. It encodes CASSVGRGRETNEKLFF.

The V and J genes are TRBV13 and TRBJ1-3; TRBD1 might be the D (5 bases). The CDR3 is 14 residues long. V was shortened by 3 bases and J by 4 bases, with 10 bases between the two germline ends. Germline CDR1 is PRHDT and CDR2 is FYEKMQ (reference sequence). For the CDR3, the DNA is TGTGCCAGCAGCTTGGGGGATTCCGGAAACACCATATATTTT. It codes for CASSLGDSGNTIYF.

The V call is TRBV4-1, the J call TRBJ1-5; weak D call: TRBD1 (6 bases). Trimming pared 4 bases from V and 7 bases from J, leaving 14 bases between. This CDR3 comprises 14 residues. Germline-derived CDR1 and CDR2 are MGHRA and YSYEKL. The CDR3 protein is CASSPIPGGQPQHF. The CDR3 DNA sequence: TGCGCCAGCAGCCCCATCCCGGGGGGCCAGCCCCAGCATTTT.

This rearrangement joins TRBV27 to TRBJ2-1; D tentatively fits TRBD1 or TRBD2 (6 bases each). CDR1 and CDR2 from the germline V gene are MNHEY and SMNVEV (reference sequence). The CDR3 runs 16 residues. V was trimmed by 5 bases and J by 8 bases, leaving 22 bases between them. In nucleotides, the CDR3 is TGTGCCAGCAGTCTAACAGGGAGGCCTACGGGTTATGAGCAGTTCTTC. As protein: CASSLTGRPTGYEQFF.

This chain uses TRBV9 with TRBJ2-1; 11 positions match TRBD2. Per the germline V gene, CDR1 is SGDLS and CDR2 is YYNGEE. The trim removed 0 bases at V and 8 bases at J, leaving 7 bases unmatched. CDR3 length: 16 residues. This CDR3 is CASSVGSSGGADEQFF. CDR3 coding DNA: TGTGCCAGCAGCGTAGGTAGTAGCGGGGGGGCGGATGAGCAGTTCTTC. Looking up the rest from reference TRBV9 and TRBJ2-1 gives the full variable domain: DSGVTQTPKHLITATGQRVTLRCSPRSGDLSVYWYQQSLDQGLQFLIQYYNGEERAKGNILERFSAQQFPDLHSELNLSSLELGDSALYFCASSVGSSGGADEQFFGPGTRLTVL.